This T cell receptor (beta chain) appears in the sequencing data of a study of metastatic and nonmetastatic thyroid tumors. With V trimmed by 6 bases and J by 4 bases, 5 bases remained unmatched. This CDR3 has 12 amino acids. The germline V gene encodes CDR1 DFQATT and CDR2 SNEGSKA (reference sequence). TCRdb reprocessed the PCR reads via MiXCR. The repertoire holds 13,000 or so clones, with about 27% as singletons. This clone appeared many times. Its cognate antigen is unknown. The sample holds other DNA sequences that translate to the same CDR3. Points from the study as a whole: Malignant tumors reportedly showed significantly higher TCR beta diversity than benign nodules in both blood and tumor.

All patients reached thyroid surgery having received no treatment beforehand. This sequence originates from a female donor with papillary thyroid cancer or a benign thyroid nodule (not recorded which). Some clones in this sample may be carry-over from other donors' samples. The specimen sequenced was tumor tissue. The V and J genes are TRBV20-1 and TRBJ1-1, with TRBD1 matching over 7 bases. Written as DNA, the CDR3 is TGCAGTGCCCGACAGGGCCCCACTGAAGCTTTCTTT. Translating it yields CSARQGPTEAFF.